These 20 T cell receptor beta chains originate from one sample sequenced in a study of cytomegalovirus exposure and HLA in healthy donors. Primers: 60 Vbeta forward and 13 Jbeta reverse. The method was immunoSEQ multiplex PCR; TCRdb's version includes in-frame clones alone and lacks a portion of them. The sample holds around 130,000 clones, about four fifths seen once. Sequencing was carried out using PBMCs. The receptors derive from a man younger than 35 in good health and CMV-seronegative.

The chain links TRBV10-3 to TRBJ1-1, with 7 nucleotides matching TRBD1. This CDR3 has 16 amino acids. V shed 7 bases, J shed 4 bases, and the junction held 15 bases outside the gene matches. CDR1 is ENHRY, CDR2 SYGVKD, per germline. This chain's CDR3 is CAINDPAPNRGTEAFF. The CDR3 DNA is TGTGCCATCAACGACCCGGCCCCCAACAGGGGCACTGAAGCTTTCTTT.

The V call is TRBV28, the J call TRBJ1-2; 8 nucleotides line up with TRBD1. CDR3 length: 16 residues. Trimming took 6 bases from V and 1 from J; bases not matched to a gene: 10. From germline, CDR1 is MDHEN and CDR2 SYDVKM. In DNA form, the CDR3 reads TGTGCCAGCAGCGGGACAGGATTCCCTTTTAACTATGGCTACACCTTC. The encoded protein is CASSGTGFPFNYGYTF.

The rearrangement joins TRBV28 to TRBJ2-1, with D possibly being TRBD2 (6 bases). Germline CDR1 is MDHEN and CDR2 is SYDVKM. The germline V and J ends were trimmed by 5 bases and 6 bases, with 20 bases remaining between them. The CDR3 consists of 16 residues. Here the CDR3 reads CASSGTGTGTSNEQFF. The CDR3 DNA reads TGTGCCAGCAGTGGAACCGGGACGGGGACTTCCAATGAGCAGTTCTTC. The entire variable domain, with the rest obtained from reference TRBV28 and TRBJ2-1, is as follows: DVKVTQSSRYLVKRTGEKVFLECVQDMDHENMFWYRQDPGLGLRLIYFSYDVKMKEKGDIPEGYSVSREKKERFSLILESASTNQTSMYLCASSGTGTGTSNEQFFGPGTRLTVL.

This sequence joins TRBV15 and TRBJ2-5; 9 nucleotides align to TRBD1. The CDR3 runs to 14 residues. Germline assignment: CDR1 LNHNV and CDR2 YYDKDF (reference sequence). With 5 bases clipped from V and 5 bases from J, the junction kept 6 bases outside the gene matches. As DNA, the CDR3 is TGTGCCACCAGCTCAGACAGGGGGTTTGAGACCCAGTACTTC. Translated: CATSSDRGFETQYF.

This clone was seen once. The V gene is TRBV10-2, the J gene TRBJ2-1; TRBD2 matches 13 bases. Looked up from germline, CDR1 is WSHSY and CDR2 is SAAADI. Trimming removed 5 bases from V and 9 bases from J; junction bases left unmatched: 7. This CDR3 has 15 amino acids. The CDR3 DNA reads as TGCGCCAGCAGTTGGACTAGCGGGAGATTAGGTGAGCAGTTCTTC. It codes for CASSWTSGRLGEQFF.

This clone has a single count. This sequence joins TRBV18 and TRBJ1-1; D ambiguous. Germline V lookup: CDR1 KGHSH, CDR2 LQKENI. CDR3 length: 15 residues. V lost 2 bases and J lost 5, with 15 bases in between. The CDR3 region has the DNA TGTGCCAGCTCACCATCATCCCTCCGAGGGACTGAAGCTTTCTTT. This gives the protein CASSPSSLRGTEAFF.

There are a few counts of this clone. The genes are TRBV28 and TRBJ1-1; TRBD1 agrees at 9 bases. Losses at the gene ends were 5 bases for V and 5 bases for J; bases not matched to a gene: 9. CDR1 is MDHEN, CDR2 SYDVKM, per germline. The CDR3 covers 15 residues. The CDR3 loop is CASSPSTGGWTEAFF. The CDR3 nucleotides are TGTGCCAGCAGTCCGTCGACAGGGGGTTGGACTGAAGCTTTCTTT.

J is TRBJ2-7 and V is TRBV29-1, with D possibly TRBD2 on 6 matching bases. From germline, CDR1 is SQVTM and CDR2 ANQGSEA. V was pared by 6 bases and J by 3 bases, with 15 bases between. CDR3 size: 13 residues. The CDR3 spells CSVARREDYEQYV. CDR3 DNA: TGCAGCGTGGCCCGGAGGGAAGACTACGAGCAGTACGTC.

The V gene is TRBV27, the J gene TRBJ2-1; 8 bases fit TRBD2. This CDR3 has 17 residues. CDR1 MNHEY and CDR2 SMNVEV come from the germline V gene (reference sequence). Trimming cost V 2 bases and J 7 bases; bases outside gene matches: 13. CDR3: CASSLAPVSGTGNEQFF. The DNA of the CDR3 is TGTGCCAGCAGTTTAGCCCCTGTTAGCGGGACTGGGAATGAGCAGTTCTTC.

This chain uses TRBV10-2 with TRBJ1-1; possibly TRBD1 for D (6 bases). CDR3 length: 14 residues. V shed 6 bases and J shed 1 base, with 12 bases lying between them. From germline, CDR1 is WSHSY and CDR2 SAAADI. CDR3 amino acids: CASRVQTGNTEAFF. The CDR3 DNA follows: TGCGCCAGCAGAGTACAGACAGGGAACACTGAAGCTTTCTTT.

The rearrangement links TRBV15 to TRBJ1-1, with D perhaps matching TRBD1 (6 bases). Trimming removed 0 bases at V and 6 bases at J, with 20 bases between. CDR1 and CDR2 from the germline V gene are LNHNV and YYDKDF (reference sequence). CDR3 length equals 17 residues. CDR3: CATSRDRGKGGASEAFF. CDR3 in DNA: TGTGCCACCAGCAGAGATAGGGGGAAGGGGGGGGCATCTGAAGCTTTCTTT.

The gene calls are TRBV30 and TRBJ1-6; tentative D call: TRBD1 (5 bases). V was trimmed by 5 bases and J by 0 bases, leaving 8 bases between them. From germline, CDR1 is GTSNPN and CDR2 SVGIG (reference sequence). There are 14 residues in the CDR3. CDR3 DNA sequence: TGTGCCTGGCACAGGAGCTCCTATAATTCACCCCTCCACTTT. Encoded protein: CAWHRSSYNSPLHF. The full variable domain, completed using reference TRBV30 and TRBJ1-6, is SQTIHQWPATLVQPVGSPLSLECTVEGTSNPNLYWYRQAAGRGLQLLFYSVGIGQISSEVPQNLSASRPQDRQFILSSKKLLLSDSGFYLCAWHRSSYNSPLHFGNGTRLTVT.

The rearrangement joins TRBV9 to TRBJ2-2, with 7 positions matching TRBD1. Germline CDR1 and CDR2: SGDLS and YYNGEE. CDR3 length: 15 amino acids. V was clipped by 3 bases and J by 2 bases; unmatched bases: 4. CDR3 coding DNA: TGTGCCAGCAGCGAGGGACAGATAAACACCGGGGAGCTGTTTTTT. This sequence encodes CASSEGQINTGELFF.

The gene calls are TRBV21-1 and TRBJ1-1; TRBD1 is taken as the D call from the table, unchecked against the DNA. TRBV21-1 is labeled a pseudogene. The CDR3 runs 16 residues. CDR3 coding DNA: TGTGCCAGCACTATCCCCGGACAGGGGTCGAGGACTGAAGCTTTCTTT. It specifies CASTIPGQGSRTEAFF.

This sequence joins TRBV27 and TRBJ2-3, with TRBD2 matching 10 bases. The V gene's germline CDR1 is MNHEY and CDR2 SMNVEV (reference sequence). This CDR3 spans 15 amino acids. V trimming: 7 bases; J trimming: 0 bases; junction bases outside the gene matches: 4. CDR3 in amino acids: CASTSGRASTDTQYF. CDR3 DNA: TGTGCCAGCACCAGCGGGAGGGCTAGCACAGATACGCAGTATTTT.

The chain has TRBV6-5 and TRBJ2-1; TRBD2 matches 9 bases. CDR1 is MNHEY, CDR2 SVGAGI, per germline. Germline trimming cut 6 bases from V and 8 bases from J; bases unmatched to any gene: 2. The CDR3 sequence is 12 residues long. CDR3 loop: CASRAGGDEQFF. CDR3 nucleotides: TGTGCCAGCAGGGCGGGAGGGGATGAGCAGTTCTTC.

The chain couples TRBV19 to TRBJ1-2, with D maybe TRBD1 (6 bases). This CDR3 comprises 13 residues. Trimming took 8 bases from V and 5 from J, leaving 15 bases between them. Germline V gives CDR1 LNHDA, CDR2 SQIVND (reference sequence). CDR3 coding DNA: TGTGCCAGTGGAACCGGGACACCGTATGGCTACACCTTC. Encoded protein: CASGTGTPYGYTF.

The chain has TRBV19 and TRBJ1-3; the D gene is possibly TRBD1 (6 bases). V gave up 7 bases and J gave up 0 bases, with 13 bases separating them. The CDR3 has 15 amino acids. Germline CDR1 reads LNHDA; CDR2 reads SQIVND (reference sequence). This CDR3 reads CASTPDSFSGNTIYF. In DNA, the CDR3 is TGTGCCAGTACTCCGGACAGTTTCTCTGGAAACACCATATATTTT.

This sequence joins TRBV20-1 and TRBJ1-1, with TRBD1 as a possible D gene (6 bases). The length of the CDR3 is 11 residues. The V and J ends lost 5 bases and 3 bases respectively, with 7 bases between them. Germline CDR1 reads DFQATT; CDR2 reads SNEGSKA (reference sequence). CDR3 sequence reads: CSAAGDTEAFF. The CDR3 region has the DNA TGCAGTGCTGCAGGGGACACTGAAGCTTTCTTT.

This chain connects TRBV28 to TRBJ2-7; 7 nucleotides agree with TRBD1. This CDR3 has 13 amino acids. Germline V gives CDR1 MDHEN, CDR2 SYDVKM. Trimming cost V 3 bases and J 3 bases; bases outside gene matches: 2. The CDR3 sequence: CASSFGQDYEQYF. The CDR3 DNA reads TGTGCCAGCAGTTTTGGACAGGACTACGAGCAGTACTTC.